The T cell receptor beta chain described here comes from a study of T cell responses to AZD1222 COVID-19 vaccine (dated by TCRdb to 2020 to 2023). The study in broad terms: TCR sequencing was performed for approximately 240 trial participants, of whom about 200 were given two doses of AZD1222 and approximately 25 were given two doses of MenACWY control vaccine. Trial participants were enrolled by age into subgroups of 18-55, 56-69 and 70-plus years, and around 140, 26 and 57 TCR-sequenced participants, respectively, were included in these subgroups.

With respect to this clone: Which antigen it targets is not known. The input lacks base qualities; no much larger clone sits a single base away.

V and J lose 10 bases and 3 bases, and a span of 13 bases separates them. CDR1 and CDR2 (MDHEN, SYDVKM) derive from the germline V gene. There are 12 amino acids in the CDR3, from cysteine to phenylalanine inclusive. Just CDR3 DNA is preserved here, 36 bases in frame from base 1. Study-level results and caveats: Because no day 14 peak-response samples were available, the repertoires could be characterized only after the peak T cell response. The 56-69-year group was small, and its depth increase did not reach significance, likely because of low power. The vaccine-associated CD4 TCRs covered the entire spike protein, and the dominant responses fell in regions 160-218 and 743-854. Most participants were white British and females outnumbered males, and the authors suggested that clonal diversity may have been underestimated. A significant rise in spike-specific TCR breadth and depth was observed after two AZD1222 doses relative to day 0 and relative to MenACWY recipients. Epitopes outside the regions mutated in the B.1.351 and B.1.1.7 variants were reportedly recognized by nearly half of the unique spike-specific TCRs. Conclusions about previously exposed vaccinees are limited, since just five to seven AZD1222 recipients were seropositive for SARS-CoV-2 at baseline.

The CDR3 regions of human TCRbeta chains were analyzed by immunosequencing. In the source study's methods: TCRs in the repertoires were matched against a reference library of SARS-CoV-2-specific TCRs that had been generated with the MIRA antigen-specificity platform. Breadth was defined as the fraction of unique TCRs that were SARS-CoV-2-associated, and depth was defined as the fraction of total T cells that were SARS-CoV-2-associated. Using the MIRA data, each spike-specific TCR was assigned both to the spike region to which the TCR was reactive and to a CD4 or CD8 class. Log10-transformed breadth and depth values were compared by one-way ANOVA with Sidak's multiple comparisons tests. Entries here come from immuneACCESS through TCRdb and include only in-frame sequences with V and J called. Some clones fail to appear in such tables; in the studies checked, an unresolved V gene covers under half of the shortfall, and the cause of the remainder is unknown. V and J calls and clone size come straight from that table; D and trimming were deduced from the DNA. This sample is represented by 89,000 or so clones; just over 85% of them were singletons. 5.6% of the sample comes from the top ten.

Taken with the paper, the label for time point translates to: about 28 days (+/-7) after the second vaccine dose. AZD1222 recipients whose second dose came at about 4 weeks and those whose second dose came at about 12 weeks were combined into one group, since spike-specific TCR depth and breadth did not differ between the two schedules. Vaccinee samples were obtained from the UK trials COV001 and COV002, which included a single-blind randomized controlled phase 2/3 trial of AZD1222 (ChAdOx1 nCoV-19) in healthy adults. For TCRbeta chain sequencing, PBMC samples from trial participants were taken at day 0 and at day 28 after the second dose.

The TCR sequence derives from an adult who received the AZD1222 COVID-19 vaccine. The specimen was peripheral blood, collected 28 days after the second AZD1222 dose. The rearranged segments are TRBV28 and TRBJ2-7; the D gene is tentatively TRBD1 or TRBD2, each matching 5 bases. The DNA is TGTGCCACCAATGGGGACCTCTACGAGCAGTACTTC. It specifies CATNGDLYEQYF.